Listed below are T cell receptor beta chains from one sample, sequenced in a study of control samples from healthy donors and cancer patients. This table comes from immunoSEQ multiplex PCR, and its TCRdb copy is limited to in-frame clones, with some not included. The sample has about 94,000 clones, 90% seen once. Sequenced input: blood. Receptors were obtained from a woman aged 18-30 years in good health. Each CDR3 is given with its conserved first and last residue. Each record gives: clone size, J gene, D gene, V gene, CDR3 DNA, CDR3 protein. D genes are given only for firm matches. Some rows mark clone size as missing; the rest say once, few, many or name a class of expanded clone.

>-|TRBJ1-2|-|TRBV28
TGTGCCAGCAGTTGGGGTGTACAGGGAGGAGATGGCTACACCTTC
CASSWGVQGGDGYTF
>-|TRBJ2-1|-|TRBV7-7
TGTGCCAGCAGCTTCGGCGGGGGCCTGGGGAATGAGCAGTTCTTC
CASSFGGGLGNEQFF
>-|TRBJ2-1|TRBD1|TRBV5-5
TGTGCCAGCAGTCCCGGGACAGGGAGGTCCGATGAGCAGTTCTTC
CASSPGTGRSDEQFF
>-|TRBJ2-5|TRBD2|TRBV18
TGTGCCAGCTCACCAGAAAGCGGGGAAGAGACCCAGTACTTC
CASSPESGEETQYF
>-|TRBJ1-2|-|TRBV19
TGTGCCAGTAGTATCATACCCACACAAACCTCATTTAAGATTGGTGGCTACACCTTC
CASSIIPTQTSFKIGGYTF
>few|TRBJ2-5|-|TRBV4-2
TGTGCCAGCAGCCAAGAAAGGGGGTCAGGAGAGACCCAGTACTTC
CASSQERGSGETQYF
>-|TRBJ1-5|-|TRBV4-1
TGCGCCAGCAGCCAAGTCTACAAAGTCGATAGCAATCAGCCCCAGCATTTT
CASSQVYKVDSNQPQHF
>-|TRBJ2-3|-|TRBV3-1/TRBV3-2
TGTGCCAGCAGTCCGGCCAGTGGGACAGATACGCAGTATTTT
CASSPASGTDTQYF
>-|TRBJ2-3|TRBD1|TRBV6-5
TGTGCCAGCACCCTGGACAGGGCCGATACGCAGTATTTT
CASTLDRADTQYF
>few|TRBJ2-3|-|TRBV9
TGTGCCAGCAGCGTGGGGACTTCCTTTAGCACAGATACGCAGTATTTT
CASSVGTSFSTDTQYF
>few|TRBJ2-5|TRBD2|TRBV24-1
TGTGCCACCAGTGATCGGGGGGACTATCAAGAGACCCAGTACTTC
CATSDRGDYQETQYF
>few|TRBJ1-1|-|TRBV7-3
TGTGCCAGCAGCTTAACAGGGAACACTGAAGCTTTCTTT
CASSLTGNTEAFF
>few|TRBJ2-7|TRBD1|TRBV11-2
TGTGCCAGCAGCCCCCTTACTCGACAGGGGGACTACGAGCAGTACTTC
CASSPLTRQGDYEQYF
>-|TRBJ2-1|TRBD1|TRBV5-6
TGTGCCAGCAGCACGGTCGGGACAGGGGGCTTCGTCAATGAGCAGTTCTTC
CASSTVGTGGFVNEQFF
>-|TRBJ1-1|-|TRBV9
TGTGCCAGCACCGAACCTTACAGGGAAGCTTTCTTT
CASTEPYREAFF
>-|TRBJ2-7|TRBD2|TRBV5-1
TGCGCCAGCAGCCCCGGACTAGGGCCCTACGAGCAGTACTTC
CASSPGLGPYEQYF
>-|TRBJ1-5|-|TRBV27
TGTGCCAGCAGACATATAGACGATCAGCCCCAGCATTTT
CASRHIDDQPQHF
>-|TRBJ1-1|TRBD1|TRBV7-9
TGTGCCAGCAGCTATCAGCACAGGGGGCCCGGAACTGAAGCTTTCTTT
CASSYQHRGPGTEAFF
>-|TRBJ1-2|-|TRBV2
TGTGCCCCCGGTGCACGGGGCTACACCTTC
CAPGARGYTF
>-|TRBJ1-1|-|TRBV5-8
TGTGCCAGCAGCTCTCCCAGAAACACTGAAGCTTTCTTT
CASSSPRNTEAFF
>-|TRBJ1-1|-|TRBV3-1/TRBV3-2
TGTGCCAGCAGCCAAGGGGATTACACTGAAGCTTTCTTT
CASSQGDYTEAFF
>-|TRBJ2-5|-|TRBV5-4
TGTGCCAGCAGCCCGGGACTCGATGAGACCCAGTACTTC
CASSPGLDETQYF
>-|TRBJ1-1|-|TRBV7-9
TGTGCCAGCAGCTTAGTAGTGGTGGACACTGAAGCTTTCTTT
CASSLVVVDTEAFF
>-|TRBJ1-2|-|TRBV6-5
TGTGCCAGCAGTTACTCGAGTGGGGGAGTCTATGGCTACACCTTC
CASSYSSGGVYGYTF
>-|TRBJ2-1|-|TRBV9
TGTGCCAGCAGCCCAAATCTAAACGGAGGGGAGCAGTTCTTC
CASSPNLNGGEQFF
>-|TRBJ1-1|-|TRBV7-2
TGTGCCAGCAGTGAGGGATGGGAGGAAGCTTTCTTT
CASSEGWEEAFF
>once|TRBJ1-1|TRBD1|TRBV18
TGTGCCAGCTCAGGAGACAGGGGCACTGAAGCTTTCTTT
CASSGDRGTEAFF
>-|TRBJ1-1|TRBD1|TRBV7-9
TGTGCCAGCAGCCCTGACAGGGGCGTCCAGGGTTTCTTT
CASSPDRGVQGFF
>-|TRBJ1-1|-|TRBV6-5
TGTGCCAGCAGTTACCTACATACGGGTCGGACTGAAGCTTTCTTT
CASSYLHTGRTEAFF
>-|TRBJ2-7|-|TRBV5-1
TGCGCCAGCAGCTTGGGGCAGCTCCTCACCTACGAGCAGTACTTC
CASSLGQLLTYEQYF
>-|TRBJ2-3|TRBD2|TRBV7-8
TGTGCCCGCCGCGCCTCCGGGGGGGCTAGCGGGGGGCCCACAGATACGCAGTATTTT
CARRASGGASGGPTDTQYF
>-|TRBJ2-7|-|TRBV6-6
TGTGCCAGCAGTTACTCTACAGGGAGGTACGAGCAGTACTTC
CASSYSTGRYEQYF
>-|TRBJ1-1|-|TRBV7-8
TGTGCCAGCAGCTTAGTACCTCCCAACAGGGCCGCGCGCGACACTGAAGCTTTCTTT
CASSLVPPNRAARDTEAFF
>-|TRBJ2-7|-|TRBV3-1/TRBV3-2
TGTGCCAGCAGCCATCGAGGGGACGGAGGCGAGCAGTACTTC
CASSHRGDGGEQYF
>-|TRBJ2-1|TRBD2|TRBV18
TGTGCCAGCTCACTTCCTAGCGGGGGGGCCTACAATGAGCAGTTCTTC
CASSLPSGGAYNEQFF
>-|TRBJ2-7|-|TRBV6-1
TGTGCCAGCAGTGAAAGCCTCTACGAGCAGTACTTC
CASSESLYEQYF
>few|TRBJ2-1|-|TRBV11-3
TGTGCCAGCAGCCTGAGGGACACCAATGAGCAGTTCTTC
CASSLRDTNEQFF
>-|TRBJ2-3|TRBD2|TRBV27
TGTGCCAGCAGTTTAGCCCCCCTCATAGCGGGGGGCACAGATACGCAGTATTTT
CASSLAPLIAGGTDTQYF
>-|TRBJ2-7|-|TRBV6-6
TGTGCCAGCAGTTACGGGATGACAGCGTTCCCACTCGAGCAGTACTTC
CASSYGMTAFPLEQYF
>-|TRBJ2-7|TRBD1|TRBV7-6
TGTGCCAGCAGCTTACCAGGGGGCGAGCAGTACTTC
CASSLPGGEQYF
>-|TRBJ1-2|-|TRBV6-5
TGTGCCAGCAGAAAGGGACAAGGGGAACTCTATGGCTACACCTTC
CASRKGQGELYGYTF
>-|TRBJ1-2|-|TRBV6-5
TGTGCCACTCAGGGAGTCTATGGCTACACCTTC
CATQGVYGYTF
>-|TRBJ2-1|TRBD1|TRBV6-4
TGTGCCAGCAGTGAGGGACAGGGCGGCGATGAGCAGTTCTTC
CASSEGQGGDEQFF
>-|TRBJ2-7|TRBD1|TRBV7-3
TGTGCCAGCAGCTCACTGGACAGGTTCTACGAGCAGTACTTC
CASSSLDRFYEQYF
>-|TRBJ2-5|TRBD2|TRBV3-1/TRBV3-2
TGTGCCAGCAGCCGCGGACTAGCACGAGAGACCCAGTACTTC
CASSRGLARETQYF
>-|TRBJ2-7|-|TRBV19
TGTGCCAGTAGTAACGGACACAGCTCCTACGAGCAGTACTTC
CASSNGHSSYEQYF
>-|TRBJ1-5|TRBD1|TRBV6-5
TGTGCCAGCAGCTTGACAGGGGGCGCGGATCAGCCCCAGCATTTT
CASSLTGGADQPQHF
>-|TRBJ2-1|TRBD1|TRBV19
TGTGCCAGTAGTTTAACCGGGACAGGTTACAATGAGCAGTTCTTC
CASSLTGTGYNEQFF
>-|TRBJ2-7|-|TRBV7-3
TGTGCCAGCAGCCACCGACAGGTACTCTTTTACGAGCAGTACTTC
CASSHRQVLFYEQYF
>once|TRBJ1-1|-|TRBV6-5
TGTGCCAGCAGTTACTCAATCACAAGTTCCCCTCGAGTCTTT
CASSYSITSSPRVF
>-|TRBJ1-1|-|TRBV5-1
TGCGCCAGCAGCCTCCAGGGAATGAAGGCTGAAGCTTTCTTT
CASSLQGMKAEAFF
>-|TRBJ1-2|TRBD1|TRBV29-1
TGCAGCGTTGAAGATCTCCCCGGGACAGGGGGTCAATATGGCTACACCTTC
CSVEDLPGTGGQYGYTF
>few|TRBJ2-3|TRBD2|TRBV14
TGTGCCAGCAGCCAGTTAGCGGGGGCCTCCAGTCAAGATACGCAGTATTTT
CASSQLAGASSQDTQYF
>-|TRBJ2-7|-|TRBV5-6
TGTGCCAGCAGCGTAGAAAGGACAGTTGAATCCTACGAGCAGTACTTC
CASSVERTVESYEQYF
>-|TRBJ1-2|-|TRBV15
TGTGCCACCAGCACGGGAGGGCTTGAGGACGATAGTCATGGCTACACCTTC
CATSTGGLEDDSHGYTF
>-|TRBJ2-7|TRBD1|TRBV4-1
TGCGCCAGCACCACCGGGACAGGGGCCTACGAGCAGTACTTC
CASTTGTGAYEQYF
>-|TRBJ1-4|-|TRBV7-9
TGTGCCAGCAGCTTAGGGACCGATGAAAAACTGTTTTTT
CASSLGTDEKLFF
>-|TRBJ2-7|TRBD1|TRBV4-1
TGCGCCAGCAGCCGGGACAGAGACTACGAGCAGTACTTC
CASSRDRDYEQYF